The source of this TCR beta chain is a study of T cell responses to AZD1222 COVID-19 vaccine. Broader study findings: Researchers took repertoire samples only after the peak T cell response had come.

Notes on this clone: Its antigen is unidentified.

Germline trimming cut 5 bases from V and 2 bases from J; bases unmatched to any gene: 7. Germline loops: CDR1 MDHEN, CDR2 SYDVKM. The CDR3 length is 15 residues. Produced via immunoSEQ multiplex PCR; TCRdb's table is partial and in-frame only. Counted here are about 61,000 clones, roughly four fifths occurring once; the ten biggest clones make up around 28%. Material: peripheral blood, obtained 28 days after the second AZD1222 dose. The receptor was derived from an adult who received the AZD1222 COVID-19 vaccine. The V and J genes are TRBV28 and TRBJ1-2; 8 nucleotides align to TRBD1. CDR3 region: CASSPPRQGNYGYTF. CDR3 coding DNA: TGTGCCAGCAGTCCTCCCCGACAGGGGAACTATGGCTACACCTTC.